This TCR beta chain was retrieved from a study of blood T cells in healthy people across ages. Study-level points and caveats: A roughly linear fall in TCR beta diversity per million T cells was seen with increasing age.

With a J-beta primer mix and a sample-barcoded 5' primer, a second PCR ran about 6 to 11 cycles. One entry per CDR3 protein, called by TCRdb with MiXCR from the 5' RACE reads. This table holds around 710,000 distinct CDR3 sequences, roughly 45% found once. V shed 0 bases, J shed 11 bases, and the junction held 13 bases outside the gene matches. CDR1 is LGHNA and CDR2 is YNFKEQ in the germline V gene. This CDR3 is built from 16 residues. This clonotype was picked up a small number of times. Its matching antigen is unknown. It may be a read error: a sequence one base away is much more abundant. Specimen: blood. The gene calls are TRBV4-2 and TRBJ2-5, with TRBD2 matching over 9 bases. The TCR originated in a woman aged 55-69 years in good health. CDR3 protein: CASSQDPRAGGGEQYF. The CDR3 DNA follows: TGTGCCAGCAGCCAAGATCCACGAGCGGGGGGTGGGGAGCAGTACTTC.